The 25 T cell receptor beta chains presented below share a single source sample, sequenced in a study of cytomegalovirus exposure and HLA in healthy donors. The PCR made use of 60 Vbeta and 13 Jbeta primers. The repertoire was sequenced with immunoSEQ multiplex PCR; TCRdb's copy has only in-frame clones and lacks some. Of some 130,000 clones detected, around 80% appear once; the ten largest clones hold about 4.4%. Sequencing was done on a sample of PBMCs. Receptors were obtained from a man aged 30 to 45 in good health.

The chain has TRBV7-3 and TRBJ2-1; 7 nucleotides line up with TRBD2. The CDR3 is made up of 16 amino acids. The germline gives CDR1 SGHTA, CDR2 FQGTGA. Unmatched junction bases numbered 5, after V lost 3 bases and J lost 0 bases. CDR3 coding DNA: TGTGCCAGCAGCTTCGGGGGGTTAGGCTCCTACAATGAGCAGTTCTTC. This gives the protein CASSFGGLGSYNEQFF.

As to this clone: The junction differs from germline at one of its ends, possibly a read error. V gene TRBV7-2 combines with J gene TRBJ1-5; 9 nucleotides match TRBD1. The CDR3 is 15 amino acids. Germline assignment: CDR1 SGHTA and CDR2 FQGNSA. For the CDR3, the DNA is TGTGCCGGCAGCCAACGGACAGGGGTATATCAGCCCCAGCATTTT. This codes for CAGSQRTGVYQPQHF.

The table lists this clone with a few counts. The rearrangement uses TRBV28 and TRBJ2-5; weak D call: TRBD2 (5 bases). Germline-derived CDR1 and CDR2 are MDHEN and SYDVKM. Trimming removed 3 bases from V and 0 bases from J, with 8 bases in between. The CDR3 is 14 residues long. CDR3 nucleotides: TGTGCCAGCAGTTTGGGCGGGTACCAAGAGACCCAGTACTTC. It codes for CASSLGGYQETQYF.

This rearrangement joins TRBV30 to TRBJ2-4; unclear D gene. CDR1 GTSNPN and CDR2 SVGIG come from the germline V gene (reference sequence). Between the trimmed V and J ends, which lost 2 bases and 0 bases, there was a span of 5 bases. The CDR3 runs 13 residues. CDR3 bases: TGTGCCTGGAGTAGCGTAGCCAAAAACATTCAGTACTTC. It specifies CAWSSVAKNIQYF. The whole variable domain, filled in from reference TRBV30 and TRBJ2-4, reads SQTIHQWPATLVQPVGSPLSLECTVEGTSNPNLYWYRQAAGRGLQLLFYSVGIGQISSEVPQNLSASRPQDRQFILSSKKLLLSDSGFYLCAWSSVAKNIQYFGAGTRLSVL.

V is TRBV6-5 and J is TRBJ2-7; 7 bases align to TRBD1. Trimming cost V 7 bases and J 3 bases; bases outside gene matches: 9. Germline values: CDR1 MNHEY, CDR2 SVGAGI. The CDR3 runs 14 residues. The CDR3 coding sequence is TGTGCCAGCAAAGGGACAGTTCCCAACTACGAGCAGTACTTC. Translated, it gives CASKGTVPNYEQYF.

The rearrangement uses TRBV7-3 and TRBJ1-1; the match to TRBD1 covers 7 bases. From germline, CDR1 is SGHTA and CDR2 FQGTGA. Unmatched junction bases numbered 13, after V lost 5 bases and J lost 4 bases. The CDR3 length is 16 residues. The CDR3 protein is CASSPGGAGKRTEAFF. As DNA, the CDR3 is TGTGCCAGCAGCCCAGGGGGAGCAGGGAAGCGCACTGAAGCTTTCTTT. Based on the CDR3 plus reference TRBV7-3 and TRBJ1-1, the full variable domain is GAGVSQTPSNKVTEKGKYVELRCDPISGHTALYWYRQSLGQGPEFLIYFQGTGAADDSGLPNDRFFAVRPEGSVSTLKIQRTERGDSAVYLCASSPGGAGKRTEAFFGQGTRLTVV.

The chain's CDR3 is CAWSTTGGRTEAFF. The CDR3, as DNA: TGTGCCTGGAGTACGACAGGGGGCCGTACTGAAGCTTTCTTT. This chain uses TRBV30 with TRBJ1-1, with 10 bases identical to TRBD1. From germline, CDR1 is GTSNPN and CDR2 SVGIG (reference sequence). The CDR3 runs 14 residues. Trimming at V came to 2 bases and at J to 5 bases, leaving 5 bases not matched to a gene.

The chain carries TRBV2 and TRBJ2-1, with 9 positions matching TRBD2. CDR1 and CDR2 from the germline V gene are SNHLY and FYNNEI. CDR3 length: 16 amino acids. The trim removed 6 bases at V and 6 bases at J, leaving 12 bases unmatched. The DNA for the CDR3 is TGTGCCAGCAGCGACTATAGCGGGAGAAGCGGCAATGAGCAGTTCTTC. Residues: CASSDYSGRSGNEQFF. The full variable domain, in which reference TRBV2 and TRBJ2-1 provide the parts outside the CDR3, is EPEVTQTPSHQVTQMGQEVILRCVPISNHLYFYWYRQILGQKVEFLVSFYNNEISEKSEIFDDQFSVERPDGSNFTLKIRSTKLEDSAMYFCASSDYSGRSGNEQFFGPGTRLTVL.

With respect to this clone: At one end the junction does not follow the germline gene, possibly because of a read error. The rearrangement uses TRBV28 and TRBJ2-3, with D uncertain. The CDR3 has 11 residues. Germline CDR1 and CDR2: MDHEN and SYDVKM. The CDR3 coding sequence is TGTGCCAGCAGCGTCACAGATATGCAGTATTTT. As protein: CASSVTDMQYF. Full variable domain (missing parts from reference TRBV28 and TRBJ2-3): DVKVTQSSRYLVKRTGEKVFLECVQDMDHENMFWYRQDPGLGLRLIYFSYDVKMKEKGDIPEGYSVSREKKERFSLILESASTNQTSMYLCASSVTDMQYFGPGTRLTVL.

This chain joins TRBV19 and TRBJ2-1; D may be TRBD2 (6 bases). This CDR3 contains 11 residues. With 10 bases removed from V and 4 bases from J, the gap between germline ends came to 8 bases. The germline V gene has CDR1 LNHDA and CDR2 SQIVND (reference sequence). CDR3 region: CATGGYNEQFF. As DNA, the CDR3 is TGTGCCACTGGAGGGTACAATGAGCAGTTCTTC.

The V gene is TRBV2, the J gene TRBJ2-7; TRBD1 might be the D (7 bases). CDR1 and CDR2 (germline): SNHLY, FYNNEI. V lost 7 bases and J 7 bases, leaving 23 bases between the germline ends. This CDR3 contains 15 residues. CDR3 nucleotide sequence: TGTGCCAGCACTCTACAGCGACAGGGAGGTAGGGAGCAGTACTTC. As protein: CASTLQRQGGREQYF.

This clone was detected only a few times. The V call is TRBV19, the J call TRBJ1-5, with TRBD1 matching over 8 bases. There are 15 residues in the CDR3. Germline assignment: CDR1 LNHDA and CDR2 SQIVND (reference sequence). With V trimmed by 8 bases and J by 7 bases, 13 bases remained unmatched. CDR3 nucleotide sequence: TGTGCCAGTTCGCCCTCGACCAGGGGGCACCAGCCCCAGCATTTT. Translated, it gives CASSPSTRGHQPQHF.

This chain joins TRBV5-6 and TRBJ1-3; 8 bases map to TRBD1. The ends lost 0 bases at V and 5 bases at J; junction bases unmatched: 10. CDR1 and CDR2 from the germline V gene are SGHDT and YYEEEE. The CDR3 covers 17 residues. Here the CDR3 DNA reads TGTGCCAGCAGCTTGGCGGCCCTTTACAGGGGGAGAAACACCATATATTTT. Its protein product is CASSLAALYRGRNTIYF.

The rearrangement uses TRBV4-1 and TRBJ2-1; possibly TRBD2 for D (6 bases). The CDR3 is 16 amino acids. Germline V gene lookup returns CDR1 MGHRA and CDR2 YSYEKL. V dropped 1 base and J dropped 7 bases, with 17 bases sitting between them. CDR3 sequence reads: CASSQAVGGRGNEQFF. DNA for the CDR3: TGCGCCAGCAGCCAAGCTGTAGGCGGCCGGGGGAATGAGCAGTTCTTC.

The gene calls are TRBV30 and TRBJ2-1; 13 bases agree with TRBD2. The CDR3 totals 17 residues. Looked up from germline, CDR1 is GTSNPN and CDR2 is SVGIG (reference sequence). Losses at the gene ends were 4 bases for V and 4 bases for J; bases not matched to a gene: 10. The CDR3 DNA is TGTGCCTGGACTGGGACTAGCGGGAAACGGAGTTACAATGAGCAGTTCTTC. As protein: CAWTGTSGKRSYNEQFF.

The chain carries TRBV27 and TRBJ2-5, with 8 bases aligning to TRBD1. The tail of the sequence fits TRBJ2-7 better, so the J call may be wrong. Germline CDR1 and CDR2: MNHEY and SMNVEV (reference sequence). This CDR3 has 15 amino acids. The CDR3 here is CASRNPQGVAYEQYF. In DNA, the CDR3 is TGTGCCAGCAGGAACCCACAGGGGGTAGCCTACGAGCAGTACTTC.

This chain joins TRBV19 and TRBJ2-5; 10 bases fit TRBD1. The junction had 8 bases not matched to a gene; V was cut back by 5 bases and J by 2 bases. This CDR3 region has 16 residues. Germline V gene data show CDR1 as LNHDA and CDR2 as SQIVND (reference sequence). For the CDR3, the DNA is TGTGCCAGTAGTCAAACCCGGACAGGGGGGCAAGAGACCCAGTACTTC. Translating gives CASSQTRTGGQETQYF.

V is TRBV7-2 and J is TRBJ1-5, with a weak D call TRBD1 (6 bases). The CDR3 contains 15 residues. V lost 3 bases, J lost 1 base, and 10 bases lay in between. Germline CDR1 SGHTA, CDR2 FQGNSA. The CDR3 DNA reads as TGTGCCAGCAGCTTTACAGGGCCAAGCAATCAGCCCCAGCATTTT. Protein sequence: CASSFTGPSNQPQHF.

V is TRBV5-1 and J is TRBJ2-5; 8 bases map to TRBD1. The J call may not be correct, given that the DNA end is closer to TRBJ2-7. Germline CDR1 SGHRS, CDR2 YFSETQ. CDR3 length: 15 amino acids. CDR3 in DNA: TGCGCCAGCAGCTTAGACAGGGGCGAACTCTACGAGCAGTACTTC. This sequence encodes CASSLDRGELYEQYF.

The chain uses TRBV30 and TRBJ1-5; D might be TRBD1 (6 bases). Germline CDR1 is GTSNPN and CDR2 is SVGIG (reference sequence). The length of the CDR3 is 16 residues. V lost 3 bases and J lost 0, with 15 bases in between. This CDR3 reads CAWSSWTDRSNQPQHF. The CDR3 DNA follows: TGTGCCTGGAGCTCCTGGACAGACCGTAGCAATCAGCCCCAGCATTTT.

The chain employs TRBV2 and TRBJ2-7; 7 bases align to TRBD2. The CDR3 totals 14 residues. Germline V gene data show CDR1 as SNHLY and CDR2 as FYNNEI. V shed 2 bases, J shed 3 bases, and the junction held 4 bases outside the gene matches. CDR3 region: CASSEYGEGYEQYF. The CDR3 DNA follows: TGTGCCAGCAGTGAATACGGGGAGGGCTACGAGCAGTACTTC.

CDR3 amino acids: CAIRLAGYNEQFF. In DNA form, the CDR3 reads TGTGCCATCAGGCTAGCGGGGTACAATGAGCAGTTCTTC. The gene calls are TRBV10-3 and TRBJ2-1; 9 nucleotides agree with TRBD2. The CDR3 loop spans 13 amino acids. From germline, CDR1 is ENHRY and CDR2 SYGVKD. J gave up 4 bases and V 6 bases, and 1 base lay outside the gene matches.

The rearrangement joins TRBV28 to TRBJ2-7; maybe TRBD1 (5 bases). The CDR3 loop spans 15 amino acids. V was shortened by 6 bases and J by 0 bases, with 15 bases between the two germline ends. The germline CDR1 and CDR2 sequences are MDHEN and SYDVKM. CDR3 amino acids: CASRSGAPNSYEQYF. CDR3 in DNA: TGTGCCAGCAGAAGTGGGGCACCCAACTCCTACGAGCAGTACTTC.

In this sample, this clone turned up a few times. This chain links TRBV6-5 with TRBJ1-2; D unresolved. The CDR3 has 14 residues. Trimming shortened V by 3 bases and J by 8 bases, and 16 bases separated the two germline ends. The germline V gene encodes CDR1 MNHEY and CDR2 SVGAGI. The CDR3 reads CASSYGVRAEGYTF. CDR3 DNA: TGTGCCAGCAGTTATGGGGTGCGGGCAGAGGGCTACACCTTC.

The rearrangement uses TRBV4-3 and TRBJ2-7; D perhaps matches TRBD2 (5 bases). Germline V lookup: CDR1 LGHNA, CDR2 YSLEER. There are 14 residues in the CDR3. The V end was cut by 3 bases, the J end by 5 bases, with 14 bases between. CDR3 residues: CASSHILGPHEQYF. The CDR3 bases are TGCGCCAGCAGCCACATACTAGGCCCCCACGAGCAGTACTTC.